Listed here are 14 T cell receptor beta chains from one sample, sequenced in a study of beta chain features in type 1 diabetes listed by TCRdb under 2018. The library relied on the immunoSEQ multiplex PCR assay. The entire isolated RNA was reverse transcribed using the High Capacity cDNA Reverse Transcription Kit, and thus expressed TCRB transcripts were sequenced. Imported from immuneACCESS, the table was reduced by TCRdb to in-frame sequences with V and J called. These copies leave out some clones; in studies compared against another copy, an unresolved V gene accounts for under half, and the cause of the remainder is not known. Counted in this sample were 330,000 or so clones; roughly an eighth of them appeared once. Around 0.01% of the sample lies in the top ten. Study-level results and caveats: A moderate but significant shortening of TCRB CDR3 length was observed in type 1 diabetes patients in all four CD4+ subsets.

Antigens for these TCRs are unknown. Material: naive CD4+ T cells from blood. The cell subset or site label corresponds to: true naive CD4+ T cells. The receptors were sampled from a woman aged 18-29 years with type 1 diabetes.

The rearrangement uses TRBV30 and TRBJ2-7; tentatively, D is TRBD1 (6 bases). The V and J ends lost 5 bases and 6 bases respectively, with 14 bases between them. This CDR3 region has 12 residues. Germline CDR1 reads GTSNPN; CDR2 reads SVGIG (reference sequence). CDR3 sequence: CAWAPGDGEQYF. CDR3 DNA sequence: TGTGCCTGGGCCCCAGGGGACGGCGAGCAGTACTTC.

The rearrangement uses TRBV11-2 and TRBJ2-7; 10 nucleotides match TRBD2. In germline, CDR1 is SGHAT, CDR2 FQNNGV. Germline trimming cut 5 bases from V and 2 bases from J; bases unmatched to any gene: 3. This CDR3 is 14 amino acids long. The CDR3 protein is CASSVGLAAYEQYF. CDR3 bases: TGTGCCAGCAGCGTCGGACTAGCGGCCTACGAGCAGTACTTC. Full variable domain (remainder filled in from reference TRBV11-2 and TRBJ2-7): EAGVAQSPRYKIIEKRQSVAFWCNPISGHATLYWYQQILGQGPKLLIQFQNNGVVDDSQLPKDRFSAERLKGVDSTLKIQPAKLEDSAVYLCASSVGLAAYEQYFGPGTRLTVT.

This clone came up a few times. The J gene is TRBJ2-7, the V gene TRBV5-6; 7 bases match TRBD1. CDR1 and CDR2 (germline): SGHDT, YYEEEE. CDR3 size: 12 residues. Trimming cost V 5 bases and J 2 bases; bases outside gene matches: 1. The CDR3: CASRQGPYEQYF. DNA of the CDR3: TGTGCCAGCAGACAGGGGCCCTACGAGCAGTACTTC.

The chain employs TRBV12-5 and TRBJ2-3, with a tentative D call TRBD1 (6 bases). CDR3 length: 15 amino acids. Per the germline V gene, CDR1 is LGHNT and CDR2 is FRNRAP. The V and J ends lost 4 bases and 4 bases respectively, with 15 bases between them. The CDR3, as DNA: TGTGCTAGTGGTTGGGCAGGGGTGGACCCAGATACGCAGTATTTT. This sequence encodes CASGWAGVDPDTQYF.

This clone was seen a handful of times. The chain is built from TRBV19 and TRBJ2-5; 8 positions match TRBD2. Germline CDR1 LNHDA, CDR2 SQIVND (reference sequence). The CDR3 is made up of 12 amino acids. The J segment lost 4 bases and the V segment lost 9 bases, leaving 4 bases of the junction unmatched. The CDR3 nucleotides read TGTGCCAGCGGGGGGGCGGGAGAGACCCAGTACTTC. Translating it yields CASGGAGETQYF.

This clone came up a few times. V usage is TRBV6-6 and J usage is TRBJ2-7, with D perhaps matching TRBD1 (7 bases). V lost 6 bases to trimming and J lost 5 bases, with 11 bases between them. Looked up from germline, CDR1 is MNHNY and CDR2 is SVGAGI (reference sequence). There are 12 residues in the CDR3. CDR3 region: CASRQGEDEQYF. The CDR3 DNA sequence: TGTGCCAGCAGGCAGGGGGAGGACGAGCAGTACTTC.

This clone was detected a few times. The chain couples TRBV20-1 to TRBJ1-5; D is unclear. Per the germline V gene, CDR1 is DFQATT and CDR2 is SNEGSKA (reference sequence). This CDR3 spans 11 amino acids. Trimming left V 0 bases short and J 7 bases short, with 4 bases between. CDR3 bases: TGCAGTGCTAGAGATCAGCAGCCCCAGCATTTT. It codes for CSARDQQPQHF.

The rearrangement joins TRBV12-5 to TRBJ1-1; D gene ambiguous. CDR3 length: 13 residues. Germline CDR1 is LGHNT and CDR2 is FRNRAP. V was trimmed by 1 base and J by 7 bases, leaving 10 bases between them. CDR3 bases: TGTGCTAGTGGTTTGGCCCCTCACAGTGAAGCTTTCTTT. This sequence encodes CASGLAPHSEAFF.

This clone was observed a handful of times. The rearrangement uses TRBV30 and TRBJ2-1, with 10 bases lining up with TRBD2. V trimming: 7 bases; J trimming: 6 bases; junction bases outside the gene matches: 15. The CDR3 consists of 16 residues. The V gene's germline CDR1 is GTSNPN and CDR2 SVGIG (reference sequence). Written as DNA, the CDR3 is TGTGCCTTCTCTCGGCAGCGGGAGGGTCCCCGCAATGAGCAGTTCTTC. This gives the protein CAFSRQREGPRNEQFF.

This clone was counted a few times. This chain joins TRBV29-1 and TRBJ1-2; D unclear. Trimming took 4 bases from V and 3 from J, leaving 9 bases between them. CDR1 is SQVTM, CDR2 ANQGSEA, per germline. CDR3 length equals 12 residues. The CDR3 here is CSVGWADYGYTF. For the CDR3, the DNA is TGCAGCGTTGGTTGGGCCGACTATGGCTACACCTTC.

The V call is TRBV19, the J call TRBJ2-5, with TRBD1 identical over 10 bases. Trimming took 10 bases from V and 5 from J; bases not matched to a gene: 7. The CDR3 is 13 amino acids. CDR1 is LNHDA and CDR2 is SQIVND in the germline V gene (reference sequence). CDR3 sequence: CATRDRGLETQYF. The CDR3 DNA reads TGTGCCACCCGGGACAGGGGTTTGGAGACCCAGTACTTC.

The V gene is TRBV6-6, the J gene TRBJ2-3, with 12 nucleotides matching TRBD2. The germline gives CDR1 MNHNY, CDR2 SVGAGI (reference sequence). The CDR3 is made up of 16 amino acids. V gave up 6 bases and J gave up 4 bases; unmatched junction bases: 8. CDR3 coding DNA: TGTGCCAGCAGACGTTCCACTAGCGGGAGGTCAGATACGCAGTATTTT. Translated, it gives CASRRSTSGRSDTQYF.

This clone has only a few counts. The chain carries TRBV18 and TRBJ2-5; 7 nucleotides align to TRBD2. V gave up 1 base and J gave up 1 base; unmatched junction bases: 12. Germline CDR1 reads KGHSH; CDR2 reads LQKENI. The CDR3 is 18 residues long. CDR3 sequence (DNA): TGTGCCAGCTCACCACGTACCCCTTTTCCGGGAGGCCAAGAGACCCAGTACTTC. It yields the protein CASSPRTPFPGGQETQYF.

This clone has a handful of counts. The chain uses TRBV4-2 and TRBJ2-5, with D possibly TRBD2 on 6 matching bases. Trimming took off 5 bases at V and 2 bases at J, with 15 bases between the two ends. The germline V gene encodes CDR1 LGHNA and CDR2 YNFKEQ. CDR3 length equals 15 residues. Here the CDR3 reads CASSLDSGVQETQYF. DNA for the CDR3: TGTGCCAGCAGCTTAGATAGCGGAGTACAAGAGACCCAGTACTTC.